Included here is one T cell receptor beta chain sequence, with context. Indicated treatment: randomized to nivolumab then ipilimumab (arm A) or the reverse (arm B). This record comes from a study of sequential checkpoint blockade in melanoma. Data came from immunoSEQ multiplex PCR; TCRdb stores just in-frame clones and leaves some out. The table records 16,000 or so clones, more than 75% of them present only once. This CDR3 comprises 13 residues. V was clipped by 5 bases and J by 2 bases; unmatched bases: 3. Germline loops: CDR1 SEHNR, CDR2 FQNEAQ (reference sequence). This receptor was taken from a human donor with melanoma. This chain links TRBV7-9 with TRBJ2-7, with TRBD1 identical over 7 bases. The sample in question was CD8+ T cells sorted from blood (inferred from file names), obtained from a patient given nivolumab and ipilimumab in sequence. The CDR3 spells CASSITGAYEQYF. CDR3 nucleotides: TGTGCCAGCAGCATTACAGGGGCCTACGAGCAGTACTTC. Supplemented by reference TRBV7-9 and TRBJ2-7, the full variable domain reads DTGVSQNPRHKITKRGQNVTFRCDPISEHNRLYWYRQTLGQGPEFLTYFQNEAQLEKSRLLSDRFSAERPKGSFSTLEIQRTEQGDSAMYLCASSITGAYEQYFGPGTRLTVT.